Reported below is one TCR beta chain. Its specific antigen is unknown. Base qualities are not at hand, and no much larger clone is one base apart. The sample belongs to a study of shared clonotypes between healthy human individuals (dated by TCRdb to 2020 to 2021). Broadly, across the study: Two women and a few men aged 18 to 49 years were included in the cohort. To estimate repertoire size and how much clonotypes are shared between individuals, the study performed deep sequencing of blood TCR repertoires from a handful of healthy adults. For each donor, CD4 naive and CD4 memory were each given three plates, CD8 naive was given two plates, and CD8 memory was given one plate. To increase sequencing depth and limit assay-specific biases, TCR repertoire library preparation and sequencing were carried out by different laboratories using diverse techniques. Per donor, leukapheresis produced somewhere between about 0.94 and 9 billion PBMCs. Here is what the overall study found, with its caveats: Pairwise subsampling indicated that sequencing depth was expected to affect the degree of clonotype sharing among donors. About 5% of naive CD4, 3.5% of naive CD8, around 2.3% of memory CD4, and less than 0.45% of memory CD8 clonotypes were shared across a few donors. Estimated clonotype richness was generally larger for naive than for memory subsets. Incomplete sequencing was indicated by rarefaction of sorted-subset datasets, despite the large sequencing depth. The small number of donors limited the genetic and exposure-history diversity represented. Only blood was sampled, and tissue TCR repertoires likely differ from those in blood. Compared with non-shared clonotypes, clonotypes shared by all four sorted-subset donors had higher generation probabilities.

Using the deep immunoSEQ assay, multiplex PCR amplified TCR CDR3 regions from genomic DNA. Extracted genomic DNA from each cell subset was spread evenly across all wells of several immunoSEQ 96-well plates, with each plate serving as a replicate. For sorted subsets, each replicate PCR was loaded with 200 ng genomic DNA, equivalent to about 30,000 T cell genomes. Purified libraries were measured with a Qubit 3.0 fluorometer, size-checked on a Bioanalyzer 2100, and measured again with the KAPA Library Quantification kit. Every immunoSEQ 96-well plate was sequenced on a separate single-read 150-cycle Illumina NextSeq 550 flow cell. The paper's data handling went like this. Because the immunoSEQ output held only junctional sequences and lacked quality scores, the filtering could not match the filtering applied to full-length reads. Sequences were annotated with PyIR, a Python wrapper for IgBLAST v1.9, and V/J genes and CDR3 were assigned using IMGT germline references. Reads were removed for weak V/J assignments (E-value above 1e-6), missing CDR3, stop codons, out-of-frame junctions, or ambiguous translated residues. V3J clonotypes were defined as sequences sharing an identical inferred V gene, J gene, and CDR3 amino acid sequence. Percentage overlap between repertoires was computed as shared unique clonotypes divided by the size of the smaller repertoire. RTK rarefaction, the Chao1 estimator, and Recon v2.1 estimates of unobserved clonotypes were used to assess repertoire richness. Generation probabilities for all TCRbeta clonotypes obtained by the gDNA method from a handful of donors were computed using OLGA. TCRdb stores this immuneACCESS table with in-frame sequences only. Part of the clones is absent; in the studies checked, under half of the shortfall reflects unresolved V genes, and no reason is known for the rest. Clone size and the V and J calls come from that table; the DNA yielded D and trimming. This sample is represented by roughly 2 million clones; 90% to 95% of them were singletons. The ten largest clones add up to roughly 0.13% of the sample.

The donors were healthy, HIV-negative adults with no recently reported acute infections or vaccinations. Only Caucasian adults living in Nashville, Tennessee, USA were represented among the donors. Magnetic negative selection was used to enrich CD4+ T cells, after which naive cells were positively selected on CD45RA and the negative fraction became the memory subset. Blood was obtained by leukapheresis, after which PBMCs were separated by Ficoll-Histopaque density gradient centrifugation and cryopreserved in liquid nitrogen vapor phase. Analytical flow cytometry was used to check the purity and quantity of each magnetically sorted T cell population. From each sorted fraction, genomic DNA was isolated and quantified by UV absorbance on a Nanodrop 2000c. V has 4 bases trimmed and J has 7 bases trimmed; junction bases matching no gene number 13. CDR1 and CDR2 are read off the germline V gene as ENHRY and SYGVKD. The CDR3 contains 16 residues, cysteine and phenylalanine counted. The retained sequence is limited to the CDR3, 48 bases, with the frame set at the first base.

This TCR derives from a man between 18 and 29 years old in good health. The chain is encoded by TRBV10-3 joined to TRBJ1-1; 9 junctional bases match TRBD1. The sample was naive CD4+ T cells sorted from blood. What the cell subset or site label conveys for this sample: CD45RA+ positively selected. The CDR3 has the sequence CAISANRDREGVEAFF. The base sequence is TGTGCCATCAGTGCGAACCGGGACAGGGAAGGAGTTGAAGCTTTCTTT.